Below are 15 T cell receptor beta chains sequenced from a single sample in a study of shared clonotypes between healthy human individuals. Assay used: immunoSEQ multiplex PCR; TCRdb lists only in-frame clones, some missing. The data show about 960,000 clones, with roughly 72% seen just once and approximately 1.5% held by the top ten. The sample comprised memory CD4+ T cells sorted from blood. Stated subset: CD45RA-negative fraction. These receptors were taken from a man between 18 and 35 years old in good health.

The rearrangement uses TRBV7-3 and TRBJ2-1; no definite D call. CDR1 is SGHTA, CDR2 FQGTGA, per germline. This CDR3 comprises 11 residues. Trimming took off 8 bases at V and 12 bases at J, with 14 bases between the two ends. CDR3 region: CASGIGKSQFF. CDR3 nucleotides: TGTGCCAGCGGCATAGGGAAATCGCAGTTCTTC.

This clone was counted between two and nine times. The chain has TRBV15 and TRBJ2-3; D gene uncertain. CDR3 size: 13 residues. V lost 0 bases, J lost 6 bases, and 7 bases lay in between. Germline V lookup: CDR1 LNHNV, CDR2 YYDKDF (reference sequence). The CDR3 sequence: CATSRDKGDTQYF. CDR3 sequence (DNA): TGTGCCACCAGCAGAGATAAAGGGGATACGCAGTATTTT.

The chain employs TRBV7-7 and TRBJ2-7, with 8 bases fitting TRBD2. Germline V lookup: CDR1 SSHAT, CDR2 FNYEAQ (reference sequence). The CDR3 contains 16 residues. The CDR3 DNA reads as TGTGCTAGCGGGAAAATTAATAGGACAGAGGCCTACGAGCAGTACTTC. It translates to CASGKINRTEAYEQYF.

This clone was recorded once. The gene calls are TRBV13 and TRBJ2-1; D is ambiguous. The CDR3 has 12 residues. Germline CDR1 PRHDT, CDR2 FYEKMQ (reference sequence). Trimming cost V 2 bases and J 10 bases, with 9 bases left between them. CDR3 nucleotides: TGTGCCAGCAGCTTATCGCGGAACGAGCAGTTCTTC. Its protein product is CASSLSRNEQFF.

The sample holds many counts of this clone. The chain employs TRBV5-8 and TRBJ2-3, with D unresolved. Trimming cost V 0 bases and J 6 bases, with 11 bases left between them. Germline V gives CDR1 SGHTS, CDR2 YDEGEE. The CDR3 consists of 14 residues. The CDR3 here is CASSLEWLGDTQYF. The CDR3 DNA is TGTGCCAGCAGCTTGGAATGGTTGGGGGATACGCAGTATTTT.

The chain recombines TRBV2 with TRBJ1-2; 7 bases fit TRBD1. Germline CDR1 and CDR2: SNHLY and FYNNEI. The CDR3 extends over 13 amino acids. V dropped 8 bases and J dropped 7; count of bases not matched to a gene: 10. The CDR3 DNA sequence: TGTGCCAGCCGGGGAGGGGGCGTCGGTGGCTACACCTTC. Its translation: CASRGGGVGGYTF.

CDR3 loop: CAWSVWYSGANVLTF. CDR3 DNA sequence: TGTGCCTGGAGTGTATGGTACTCTGGGGCCAACGTCCTGACTTTC. V gene TRBV30 combines with J gene TRBJ2-6; D is uncertain. With 0 bases removed from V and 0 bases from J, the gap between germline ends came to 6 bases. CDR3 length: 15 residues. Germline lookup yields CDR1 GTSNPN and CDR2 SVGIG (reference sequence).

The rearrangement uses TRBV6-6 and TRBJ1-2, with a tentative D call TRBD1 (5 bases). CDR1 and CDR2 (germline): MNHNY, SVGAGI (reference sequence). There are 14 residues in the CDR3. Trimming cost V 7 bases and J 0 bases, with 12 bases left between them. The CDR3, as DNA: TGTGCCAGCACCCCACCCAGGGCTAACTATGGCTACACCTTC. Translated, it gives CASTPPRANYGYTF.

The rearrangement joins TRBV7-6 to TRBJ1-1; D gene unclear. This CDR3 has 13 residues. The ends were cut back, 8 bases at V and 0 bases at J, with 10 bases in the middle. Germline CDR1 and CDR2: SGHVS and FNYEAQ. CDR3 in DNA: TGTGCCAGCCTCCGGGCCGTGAACACTGAAGCTTTCTTT. Amino acid sequence: CASLRAVNTEAFF.

This clone was picked up a small number of times. The rearrangement uses TRBV28 and TRBJ2-1; D uncertain. Trimming cost V 1 base and J 9 bases, with 10 bases left between them. Germline V gene data show CDR1 as MDHEN and CDR2 as SYDVKM. The CDR3 spans 13 residues. The CDR3 DNA sequence: TGTGCCAGCAGTTTATCCAGCAATGGTGAGCAGTTCTTC. Translation: CASSLSSNGEQFF.

The chain joins TRBV11-2 to TRBJ2-7; D perhaps matches TRBD1 (6 bases). The germline V and J ends were trimmed by 3 bases and 1 base, with 13 bases remaining between them. Germline CDR1 SGHAT, CDR2 FQNNGV. This CDR3 is 15 amino acids long. CDR3 loop: CASSFDRPISYEQYF. CDR3 bases: TGTGCCAGCAGCTTTGACAGGCCCATTTCCTACGAGCAGTACTTC.

This clone showed up just a few times. Other DNA variants within this sample encode the same CDR3. This rearrangement joins TRBV27 to TRBJ1-1; D uncertain. The CDR3 totals 13 residues. Germline V gene data show CDR1 as MNHEY and CDR2 as SMNVEV (reference sequence). With 2 bases removed from V and 2 bases from J, the gap between germline ends came to 6 bases. The CDR3 region is CASSLIGNTEAFF. CDR3 coding DNA: TGTGCCAGCAGTTTAATAGGTAACACTGAAGCTTTCTTT.

This rearrangement joins TRBV18 to TRBJ2-2; D is perhaps TRBD1 (5 bases). The CDR3 runs 14 residues. The ends were cut back, 3 bases at V and 7 bases at J, with 12 bases in the middle. Germline CDR1 KGHSH, CDR2 LQKENI. The CDR3 sequence: CASSPQGRRGELFF. The CDR3 DNA reads TGTGCCAGCTCACCCCAGGGCCGTCGCGGGGAGCTGTTTTTT.

In DNA form, the CDR3 reads TGTGCCAGCAGCTTAGGAATAGCGGGGGCACAAGAGACCCAGTACTTC. Encoded protein: CASSLGIAGAQETQYF. The chain links TRBV7-6 to TRBJ2-5; TRBD2 matches at 9 bases. CDR3 length equals 16 residues. Per the germline V gene, CDR1 is SGHVS and CDR2 is FNYEAQ. V lost 1 base to trimming and J lost 2 bases; unmatched junction nucleotides: 5.

This chain uses TRBV5-5 with TRBJ1-1; D gene uncertain. The germline CDR1 and CDR2 sequences are SGHKS and YYEKEE (reference sequence). The CDR3 length is 16 residues. The ends were cut back, 4 bases at V and 0 bases at J, with 16 bases in the middle. The DNA of the CDR3 is TGTGCCAGCAGCCGGACTCAAACCCCCCTGAACACTGAAGCTTTCTTT. Translating it yields CASSRTQTPLNTEAFF.